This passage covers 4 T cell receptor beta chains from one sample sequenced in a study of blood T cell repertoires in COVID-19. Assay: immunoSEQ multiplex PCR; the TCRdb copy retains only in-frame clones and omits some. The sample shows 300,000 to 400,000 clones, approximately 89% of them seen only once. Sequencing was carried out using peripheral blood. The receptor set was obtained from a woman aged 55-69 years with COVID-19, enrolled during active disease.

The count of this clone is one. CDR3 nucleotides: TGTGCCACCAGCAGAGCAGGGGTTTCTGGCACTGAAGCTTTCTTT. Translation gives CATSRAGVSGTEAFF. The chain uses TRBV15 and TRBJ1-1; weak D call: TRBD1 (6 bases). The V gene lost 1 base and the J gene lost 4 bases, with 13 bases spanning the gap. The length of the CDR3 is 15 residues. Germline values: CDR1 LNHNV, CDR2 YYDKDF (reference sequence). Full variable domain (outside the CDR3, taken from reference TRBV15 and TRBJ1-1): DAMVIQNPRYQVTQFGKPVTLSCSQTLNHNVMYWYQQKSSQAPKLLFHYYDKDFNNEADTPDNFQSRRPNTSFCFLDIRSPGLGDTAMYLCATSRAGVSGTEAFFGQGTRLTVV.

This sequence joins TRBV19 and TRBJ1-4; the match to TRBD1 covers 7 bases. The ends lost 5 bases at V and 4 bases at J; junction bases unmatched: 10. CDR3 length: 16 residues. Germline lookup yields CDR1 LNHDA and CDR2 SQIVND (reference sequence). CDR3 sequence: CASSDDGTAFNEKLFF. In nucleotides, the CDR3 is TGTGCCAGTAGTGACGACGGGACAGCCTTTAATGAAAAACTGTTTTTT.

The CDR3 DNA is TGTGCCAGCAGGCGACAGTTGAACACTGAAGCTTTCTTT. Amino acid sequence: CASRRQLNTEAFF. This sequence joins TRBV12-3 or TRBV12-4 and TRBJ1-1, with D possibly TRBD1 on 5 matching bases. V was pared by 6 bases and J by 0 bases, with 8 bases between. The CDR3 has 13 residues.

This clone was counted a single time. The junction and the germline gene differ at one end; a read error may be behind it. CDR3 loop: CASSLGDRVIGRF. CDR3 nucleotide sequence: TGTGCCAGCAGTTTAGGGGACAGGGTGATAGGGCGATTT. V gene TRBV12-3 or TRBV12-4 combines with J gene TRBJ1-1; 9 positions agree with TRBD1. The CDR3 loop spans 13 amino acids.